This TCR beta chain emerged from a study of post-analysis software for immune sequencing data. General observations from the study: Relative to controls, patients had several TRBV segments at higher frequency, with TRBV5-6, TRBV5-1 and TRBV20-1 among these.

Unique molecular identifiers tagged the TCR beta cDNA libraries. TCRdb analysed the PCR reads with MiXCR anew, one entry per CDR3 protein. The sample has around 250,000 distinct CDR3 sequences, about 40% seen once. The germline V gene has CDR1 DFQATT and CDR2 SNEGSKA (reference sequence). V was pared by 4 bases and J by 5 bases, with 10 bases of the junction left unmatched. The CDR3 spans 14 residues. Worth noting for this clonotype: Antigen: not known.

This clonotype was sampled from a girl aged 5-17 years with multiple sclerosis. The rearrangement joins TRBV20-1 to TRBJ2-5, with 7 bases matching TRBD2. Sequencing used blood. This CDR3 reads CSATKGGPRETQYF. The CDR3 bases are TGCAGTGCTACAAAGGGAGGGCCCAGGGAGACCCAGTACTTC.